The TCR beta chain described here comes from a study of T cell responses to AZD1222 COVID-19 vaccine. Produced via immunoSEQ multiplex PCR; TCRdb's table is partial and in-frame only. The sample holds about 76,000 clones, about 88% seen once. With regard to this clone: The target antigen is unknown.

The study's findings and limits: Spike was spanned by vaccine-associated CD4 TCRs, with dominance at 160-218 and 743-854.

The CDR3 runs to 16 residues. The germline V and J ends were trimmed by 0 bases and 4 bases, with 13 bases remaining between them. The germline V gene encodes CDR1 KGHSH and CDR2 LQKENI. The chain employs TRBV18 and TRBJ1-5, with unresolved D. The receptor was derived from an adult in good health. The source was peripheral blood, collected on day 0 of AZD1222 vaccination. The CDR3 sequence is CASSPPSKALNQPQHF. The CDR3 bases are TGTGCCAGCTCACCACCGAGCAAGGCCCTGAATCAGCCCCAGCATTTT. The full variable domain, with the rest looked up from reference TRBV18 and TRBJ1-5, is NAGVMQNPRHLVRRRGQEARLRCSPMKGHSHVYWYRQLPEEGLKFMVYLQKENIIDESGMPKERFSAEFPKEGPSILRIQQVVRGDSAAYFCASSPPSKALNQPQHFGDGTRLSIL.